The entry below describes one TCR beta chain. Antigen specificity is unknown. The germline gives CDR1 DFQATT, CDR2 SNEGSKA (reference sequence). This CDR3 has 19 amino acids. The entry originates in a study of CD8 T cells in ankylosing spondylitis. In making TCR beta libraries, quantitative 5'-RACE with molecular barcodes was used. TCRdb fed the 5' RACE reads into MiXCR, producing one record per CDR3 protein. Of some 54,000 distinct CDR3 sequences listed, approximately 7.4% are singletons. Study-level findings and limits: Prior literature has documented some motif variants in synovial fluid and blood from reactive arthritis. A CD8+ phenotype characterized the disease-linked clones, which were relatively rare in peripheral blood.

The chain combines TRBV20-1 with TRBJ2-3; TRBD2 aligns across 15 bases. This clonotype originated in a female donor with ankylosing spondylitis or in good health (not recorded which). The sample consisted of blood, either unsorted or a sorted T cell fraction (not recorded which). CDR3 amino acids: CRGRNQGTSGGLSTDTQYF. In DNA form, the CDR3 reads TGCAGGGGCCGAAACCAGGGGACTAGCGGGGGGCTTAGCACAGATACGCAGTATTTT.